The T cell receptor (beta chain) described here comes from a study of HIV-infected patients and healthy controls. V was pared by 4 bases and J by 3 bases, with 3 bases of the junction left unmatched. CDR1 is MNHNS and CDR2 is SASEGT in the germline V gene. The CDR3 has 13 residues. Study-wide findings and caveats: Compared with healthy controls, HIV-infected patients showed less CDR3 sharing between individuals.

Whole blood was used without fractionation, so all unsorted peripheral T cells were included. This clonotype is termed medium-sized. Its antigen is as yet unknown. cDNA was made from roughly 470 ng RNA using alpha and beta constant primers. Alpha and beta chain libraries were made separately by chain-specific third strand synthesis with multiplexing indices. One primer pair amplified all rearrangements per chain; each cDNA got molecular barcodes. A 12-nucleotide barcode per molecule came from two concatenated random hexamers added pre-amplification. In TCRdb, the 5' RACE reads were re-called with MiXCR into one record per CDR3 protein. This table has 10,000 to 15,000 distinct CDR3 sequences, 5% to 6.5% appearing once.

Sequencing used blood. The TCR comes from an adult in good health. This chain links TRBV6-1 with TRBJ2-7, with TRBD1 matching over 7 bases. Here the CDR3 reads CASSATGSYEQYF. DNA for the CDR3: TGTGCCAGCAGTGCGACAGGGAGCTACGAGCAGTACTTC.